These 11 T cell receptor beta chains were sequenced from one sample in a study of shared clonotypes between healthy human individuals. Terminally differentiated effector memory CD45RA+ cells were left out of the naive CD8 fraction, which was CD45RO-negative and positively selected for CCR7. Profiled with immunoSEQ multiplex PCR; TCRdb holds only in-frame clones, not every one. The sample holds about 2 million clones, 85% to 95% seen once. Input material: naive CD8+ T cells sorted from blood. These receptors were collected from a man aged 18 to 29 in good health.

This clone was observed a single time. The CDR3 DNA sequence: TGTGCCTGGAGTGTGGGAGGGATTCAGCCCCAGCATTTT. This codes for CAWSVGGIQPQHF. V usage is TRBV30 and J usage is TRBJ1-5; D ambiguous. The CDR3 consists of 13 residues. V was shortened by 0 bases and J by 6 bases, with 9 bases between the two germline ends. CDR1 GTSNPN and CDR2 SVGIG come from the germline V gene (reference sequence).

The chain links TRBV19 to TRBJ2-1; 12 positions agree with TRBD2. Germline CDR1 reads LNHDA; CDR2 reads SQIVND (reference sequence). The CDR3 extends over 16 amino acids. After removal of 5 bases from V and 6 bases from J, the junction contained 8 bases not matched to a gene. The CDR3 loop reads CASSGRLAGEGNEQFF. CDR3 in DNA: TGTGCCAGTAGTGGCAGACTAGCGGGAGAGGGCAATGAGCAGTTCTTC.

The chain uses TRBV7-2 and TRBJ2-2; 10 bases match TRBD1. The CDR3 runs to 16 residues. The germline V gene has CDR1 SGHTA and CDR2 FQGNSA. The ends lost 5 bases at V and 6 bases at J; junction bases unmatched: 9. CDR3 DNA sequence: TGTGCCAGCAGCCTGGACAGGGGGAAAGGGGCCGGGGAGCTGTTTTTT. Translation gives CASSLDRGKGAGELFF.

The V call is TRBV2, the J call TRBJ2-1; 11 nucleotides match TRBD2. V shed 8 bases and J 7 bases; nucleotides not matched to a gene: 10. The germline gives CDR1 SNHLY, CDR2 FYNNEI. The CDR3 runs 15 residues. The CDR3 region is CASLLSTSGGNEQFF. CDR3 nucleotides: TGTGCCAGCCTCCTATCCACTAGCGGGGGTAATGAGCAGTTCTTC. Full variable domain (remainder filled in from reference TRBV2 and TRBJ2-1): EPEVTQTPSHQVTQMGQEVILRCVPISNHLYFYWYRQILGQKVEFLVSFYNNEISEKSEIFDDQFSVERPDGSNFTLKIRSTKLEDSAMYFCASLLSTSGGNEQFFGPGTRLTVL.

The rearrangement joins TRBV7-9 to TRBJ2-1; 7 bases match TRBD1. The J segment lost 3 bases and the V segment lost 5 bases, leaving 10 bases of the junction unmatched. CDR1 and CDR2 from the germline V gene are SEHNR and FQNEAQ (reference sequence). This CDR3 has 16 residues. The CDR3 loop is CASSPTTGSIYNEQFF. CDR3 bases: TGTGCCAGCAGCCCAACGACAGGGAGTATCTACAATGAGCAGTTCTTC.

The CDR3 sequence: CASRAGQGDNSPLHF. The CDR3 nucleotides read TGTGCCAGCAGGGCCGGACAGGGGGATAATTCACCCCTCCACTTT. The rearrangement joins TRBV6-4 to TRBJ1-6, with 10 bases matching TRBD1. With 6 bases clipped from V and 5 bases from J, the junction kept 4 bases outside the gene matches. The CDR3 spans 15 residues. Germline lookup yields CDR1 MRHNA and CDR2 SNTAGT.

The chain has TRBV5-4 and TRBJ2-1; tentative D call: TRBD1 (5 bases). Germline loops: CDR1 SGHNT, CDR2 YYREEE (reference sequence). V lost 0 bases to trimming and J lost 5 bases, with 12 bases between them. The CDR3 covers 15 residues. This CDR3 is CASSLAQGSNNEQFF. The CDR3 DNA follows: TGTGCCAGCAGCTTGGCGCAGGGATCCAACAATGAGCAGTTCTTC.

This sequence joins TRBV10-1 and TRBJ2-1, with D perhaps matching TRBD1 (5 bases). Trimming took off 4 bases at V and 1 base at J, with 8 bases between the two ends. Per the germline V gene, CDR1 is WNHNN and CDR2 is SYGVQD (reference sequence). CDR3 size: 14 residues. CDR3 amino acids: CASSVGQSYNEQFF. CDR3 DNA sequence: TGCGCCAGCAGTGTGGGGCAGTCCTACAATGAGCAGTTCTTC.

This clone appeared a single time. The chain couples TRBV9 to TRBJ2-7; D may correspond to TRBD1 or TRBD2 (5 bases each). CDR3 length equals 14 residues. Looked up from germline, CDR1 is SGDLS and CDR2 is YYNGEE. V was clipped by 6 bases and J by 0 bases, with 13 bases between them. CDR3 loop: CASTRDGASYEQYF. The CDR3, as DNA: TGTGCCAGCACCAGGGACGGTGCCTCCTACGAGCAGTACTTC.

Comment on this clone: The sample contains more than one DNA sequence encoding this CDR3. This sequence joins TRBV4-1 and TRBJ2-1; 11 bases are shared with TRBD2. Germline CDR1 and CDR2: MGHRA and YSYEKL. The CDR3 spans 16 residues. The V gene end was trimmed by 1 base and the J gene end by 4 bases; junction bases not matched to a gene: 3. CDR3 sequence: CASSQGLAGLYNEQFF. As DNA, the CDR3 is TGCGCCAGCAGCCAAGGACTAGCGGGGCTTTACAATGAGCAGTTCTTC.

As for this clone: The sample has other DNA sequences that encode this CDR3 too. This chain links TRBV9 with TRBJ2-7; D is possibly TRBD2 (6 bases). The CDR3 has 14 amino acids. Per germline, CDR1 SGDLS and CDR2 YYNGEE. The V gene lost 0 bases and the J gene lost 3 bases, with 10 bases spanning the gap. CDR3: CASSVGGDGYEQYF. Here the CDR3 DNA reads TGTGCCAGCAGCGTAGGGGGGGACGGCTACGAGCAGTACTTC. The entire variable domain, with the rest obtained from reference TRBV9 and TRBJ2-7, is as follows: DSGVTQTPKHLITATGQRVTLRCSPRSGDLSVYWYQQSLDQGLQFLIQYYNGEERAKGNILERFSAQQFPDLHSELNLSSLELGDSALYFCASSVGGDGYEQYFGPGTRLTVT.